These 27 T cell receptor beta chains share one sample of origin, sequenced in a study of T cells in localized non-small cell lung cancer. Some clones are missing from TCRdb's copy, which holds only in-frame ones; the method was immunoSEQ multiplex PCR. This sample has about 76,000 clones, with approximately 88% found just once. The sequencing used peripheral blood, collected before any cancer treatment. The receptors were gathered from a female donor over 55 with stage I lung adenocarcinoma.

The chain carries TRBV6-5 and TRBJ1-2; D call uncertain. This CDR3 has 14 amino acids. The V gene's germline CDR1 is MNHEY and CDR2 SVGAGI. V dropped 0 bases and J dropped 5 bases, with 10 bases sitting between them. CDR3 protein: CASSYSGSWYGYTF. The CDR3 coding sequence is TGTGCCAGCAGTTACTCAGGTTCGTGGTATGGCTACACCTTC.

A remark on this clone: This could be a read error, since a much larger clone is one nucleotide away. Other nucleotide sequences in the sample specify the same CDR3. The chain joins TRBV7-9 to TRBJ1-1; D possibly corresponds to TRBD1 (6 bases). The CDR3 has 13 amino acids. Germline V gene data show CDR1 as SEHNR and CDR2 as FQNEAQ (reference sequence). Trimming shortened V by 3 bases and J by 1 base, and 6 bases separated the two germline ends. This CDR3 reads CASSLGQNTEAFF. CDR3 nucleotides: TGTGCCAGCAGCTTGGGACAGAACACTGAAGCTTTCTTT.

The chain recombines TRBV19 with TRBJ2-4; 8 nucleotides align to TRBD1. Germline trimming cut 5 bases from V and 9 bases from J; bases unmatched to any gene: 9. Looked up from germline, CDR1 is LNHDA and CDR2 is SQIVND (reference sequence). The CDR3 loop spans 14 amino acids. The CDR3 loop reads CASSPGQGASIQYF. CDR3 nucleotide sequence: TGTGCCAGTAGTCCAGGACAGGGAGCAAGCATTCAGTACTTC.

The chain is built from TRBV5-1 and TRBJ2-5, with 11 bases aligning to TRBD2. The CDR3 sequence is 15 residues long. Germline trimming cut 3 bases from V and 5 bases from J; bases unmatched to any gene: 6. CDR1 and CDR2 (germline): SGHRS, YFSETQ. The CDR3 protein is CASSSLAGAGETQYF. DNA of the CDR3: TGCGCCAGCAGCTCACTAGCGGGGGCGGGTGAGACCCAGTACTTC.

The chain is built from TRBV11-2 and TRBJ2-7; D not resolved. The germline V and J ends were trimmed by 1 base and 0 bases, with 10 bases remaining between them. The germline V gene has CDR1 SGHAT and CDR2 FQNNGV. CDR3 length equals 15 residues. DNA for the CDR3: TGTGCCAGCAGCTTAGTAAGTGGGTTCTCCTACGAGCAGTACTTC. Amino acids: CASSLVSGFSYEQYF.

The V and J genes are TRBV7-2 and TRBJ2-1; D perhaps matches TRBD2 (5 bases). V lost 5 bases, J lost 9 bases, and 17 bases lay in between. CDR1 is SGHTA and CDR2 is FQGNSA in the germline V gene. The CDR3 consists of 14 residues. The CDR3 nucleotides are TGTGCCAGCAGCCGAGCACTAGTCGGTGTTGAGCAGTTCTTC. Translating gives CASSRALVGVEQFF. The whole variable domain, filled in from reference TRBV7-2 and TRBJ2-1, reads GAGVSQSPSNKVTEKGKDVELRCDPISGHTALYWYRQSLGQGLEFLIYFQGNSAPDKSGLPSDRFSAERTGGSVSTLTIQRTQQEDSAVYLCASSRALVGVEQFFGPGTRLTVL.

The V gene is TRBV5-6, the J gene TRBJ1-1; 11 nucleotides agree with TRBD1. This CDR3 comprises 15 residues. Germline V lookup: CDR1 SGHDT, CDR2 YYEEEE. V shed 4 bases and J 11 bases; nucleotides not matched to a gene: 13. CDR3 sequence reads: CASSDPDRGLGEAFF. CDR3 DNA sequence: TGTGCCAGCAGCGACCCGGACAGGGGGCTTGGTGAGGCTTTCTTT.

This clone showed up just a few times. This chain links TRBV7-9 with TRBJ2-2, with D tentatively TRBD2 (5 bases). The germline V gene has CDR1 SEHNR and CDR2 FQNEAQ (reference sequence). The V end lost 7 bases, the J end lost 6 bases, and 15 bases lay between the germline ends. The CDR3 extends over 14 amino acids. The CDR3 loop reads CASTERVQPGELFF. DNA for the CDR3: TGTGCCAGCACCGAGAGGGTCCAGCCCGGGGAGCTGTTTTTT.

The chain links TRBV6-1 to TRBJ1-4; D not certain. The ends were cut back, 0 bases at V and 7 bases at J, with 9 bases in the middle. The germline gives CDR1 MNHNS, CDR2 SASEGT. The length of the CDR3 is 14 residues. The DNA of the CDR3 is TGTGCCAGCAGTGAAGCAATCACTCCTGAAAAACTGTTTTTT. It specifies CASSEAITPEKLFF.

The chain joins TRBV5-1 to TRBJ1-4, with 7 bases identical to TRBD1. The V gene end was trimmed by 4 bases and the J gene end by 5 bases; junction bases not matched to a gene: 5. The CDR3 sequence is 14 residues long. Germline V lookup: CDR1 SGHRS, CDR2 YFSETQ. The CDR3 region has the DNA TGCGCCAGCAGCATACAGGGGACGAATGAAAAACTGTTTTTT. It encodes CASSIQGTNEKLFF.

The CDR3 is CASSFGQENSPLHF. CDR3 bases: TGTGCCAGCAGCTTTGGACAGGAGAATTCACCCCTCCACTTT. The V and J genes are TRBV7-8 and TRBJ1-6, with 7 bases lining up with TRBD1. The CDR3 contains 14 residues. Looked up from germline, CDR1 is SGHVS and CDR2 is FQNEAQ. Trimming at V came to 3 bases and at J to 7 bases, leaving 3 bases not matched to a gene.

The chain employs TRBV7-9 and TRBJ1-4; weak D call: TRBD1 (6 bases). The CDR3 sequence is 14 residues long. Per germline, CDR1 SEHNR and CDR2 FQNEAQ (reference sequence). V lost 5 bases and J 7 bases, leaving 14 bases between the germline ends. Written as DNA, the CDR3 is TGTGCCAGCAGCCCCCCCGGGGGCGGTGAAAAACTGTTTTTT. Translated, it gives CASSPPGGGEKLFF.

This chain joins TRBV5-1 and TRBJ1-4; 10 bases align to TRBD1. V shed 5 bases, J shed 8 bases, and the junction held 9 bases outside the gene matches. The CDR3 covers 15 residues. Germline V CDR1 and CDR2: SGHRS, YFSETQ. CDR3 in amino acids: CASSQAGTGEEKLFF. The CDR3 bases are TGCGCCAGCAGTCAGGCTGGGACAGGGGAAGAAAAACTGTTTTTT.

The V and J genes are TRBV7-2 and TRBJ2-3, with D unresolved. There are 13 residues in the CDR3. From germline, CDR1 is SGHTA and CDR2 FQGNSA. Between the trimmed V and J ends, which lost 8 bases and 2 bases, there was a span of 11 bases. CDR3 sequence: CASPLRVTDTQYF. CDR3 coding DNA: TGTGCCAGCCCCTTACGGGTCACAGATACGCAGTATTTT.

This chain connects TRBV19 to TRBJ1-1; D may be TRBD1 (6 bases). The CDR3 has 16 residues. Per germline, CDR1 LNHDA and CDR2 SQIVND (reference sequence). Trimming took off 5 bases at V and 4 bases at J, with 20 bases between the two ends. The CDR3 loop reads CASSPITGKASTEAFF. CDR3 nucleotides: TGTGCCAGTAGTCCAATAACAGGGAAGGCGAGCACTGAAGCTTTCTTT.

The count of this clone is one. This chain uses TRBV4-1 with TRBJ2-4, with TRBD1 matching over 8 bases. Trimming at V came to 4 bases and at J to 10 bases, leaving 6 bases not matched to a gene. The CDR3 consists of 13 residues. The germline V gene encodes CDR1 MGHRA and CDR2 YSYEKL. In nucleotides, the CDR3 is TGCGCCAGCAGCCGGGGACAGGTTGGAATTCAGTACTTC. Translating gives CASSRGQVGIQYF.

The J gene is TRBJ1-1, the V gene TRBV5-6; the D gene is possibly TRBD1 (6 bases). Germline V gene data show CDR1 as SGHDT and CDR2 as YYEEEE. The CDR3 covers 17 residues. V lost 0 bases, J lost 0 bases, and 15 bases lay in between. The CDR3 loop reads CASSLVAGDLMNTEAFF. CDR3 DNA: TGTGCCAGCAGCTTGGTGGCAGGGGACCTAATGAACACTGAAGCTTTCTTT. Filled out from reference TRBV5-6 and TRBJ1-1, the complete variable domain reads DAGVTQSPTHLIKTRGQQVTLRCSPKSGHDTVSWYQQALGQGPQFIFQYYEEEERQRGNFPDRFSGHQFPNYSSELNVNALLLGDSALYLCASSLVAGDLMNTEAFFGQGTRLTVV.

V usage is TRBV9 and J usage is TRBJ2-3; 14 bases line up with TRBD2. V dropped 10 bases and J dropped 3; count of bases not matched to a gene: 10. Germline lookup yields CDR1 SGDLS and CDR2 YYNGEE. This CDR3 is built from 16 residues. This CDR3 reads CASGSGLAGVTDTQYF. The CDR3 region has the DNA TGTGCCTCAGGATCGGGACTAGCGGGAGTAACAGATACGCAGTATTTT.

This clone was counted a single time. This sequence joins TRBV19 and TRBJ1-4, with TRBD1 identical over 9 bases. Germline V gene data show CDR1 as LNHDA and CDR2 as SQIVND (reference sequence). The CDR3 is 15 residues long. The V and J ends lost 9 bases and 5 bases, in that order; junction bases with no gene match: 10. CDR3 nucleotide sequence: TGTGCCAGCAAAGGGCCGGGACAGGGAAATGAAAAACTGTTTTTT. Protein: CASKGPGQGNEKLFF.

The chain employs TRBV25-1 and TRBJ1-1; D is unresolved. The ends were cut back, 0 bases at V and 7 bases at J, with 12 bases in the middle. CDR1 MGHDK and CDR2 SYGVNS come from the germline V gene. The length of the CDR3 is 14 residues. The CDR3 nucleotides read TGTGCCAGCAGTGAATATAAGGGAGGATTTGAAGCTTTCTTT. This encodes CASSEYKGGFEAFF.

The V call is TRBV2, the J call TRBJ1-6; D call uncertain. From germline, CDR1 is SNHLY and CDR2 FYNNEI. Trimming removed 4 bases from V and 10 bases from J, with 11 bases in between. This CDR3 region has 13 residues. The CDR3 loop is CASSGEGSSPLHF. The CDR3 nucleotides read TGTGCCAGCAGTGGGGAAGGCAGCTCACCCCTCCACTTT.

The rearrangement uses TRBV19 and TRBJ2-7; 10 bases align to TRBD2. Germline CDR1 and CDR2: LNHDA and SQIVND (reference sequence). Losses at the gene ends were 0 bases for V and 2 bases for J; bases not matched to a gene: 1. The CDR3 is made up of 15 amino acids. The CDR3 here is CASSIELAGPYEQYF. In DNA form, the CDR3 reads TGTGCCAGTAGTATAGAACTAGCGGGACCCTACGAGCAGTACTTC.

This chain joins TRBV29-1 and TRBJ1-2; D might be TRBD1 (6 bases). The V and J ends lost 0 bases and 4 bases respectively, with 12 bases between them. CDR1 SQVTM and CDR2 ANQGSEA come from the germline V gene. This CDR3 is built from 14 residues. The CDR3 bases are TGCAGCGTTGAAGATCAGAGGACAGTCTATGGCTACACCTTC. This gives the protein CSVEDQRTVYGYTF.

The chain's CDR3 is CASSPSDTQYF. As DNA, the CDR3 is TGTGCCAGCTCACCAAGTGATACGCAGTATTTT. V is TRBV18 and J is TRBJ2-3; no clear D gene. V shed 2 bases and J shed 6 bases, with 3 bases lying between them. Germline V CDR1 and CDR2: KGHSH, LQKENI. This CDR3 spans 11 amino acids.

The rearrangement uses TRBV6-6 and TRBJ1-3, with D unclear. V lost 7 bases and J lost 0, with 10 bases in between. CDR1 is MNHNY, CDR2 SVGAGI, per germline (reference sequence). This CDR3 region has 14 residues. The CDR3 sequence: CASTRRGSGNTIYF. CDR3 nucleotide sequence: TGTGCCAGCACTCGACGAGGCTCTGGAAACACCATATATTTT.

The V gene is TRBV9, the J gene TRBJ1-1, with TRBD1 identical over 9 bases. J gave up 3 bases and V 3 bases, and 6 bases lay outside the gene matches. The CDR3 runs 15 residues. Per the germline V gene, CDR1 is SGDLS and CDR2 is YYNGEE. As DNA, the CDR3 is TGTGCCAGCAGCGAACAGGGGGCCGGGGACACTGAAGCTTTCTTT. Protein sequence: CASSEQGAGDTEAFF.

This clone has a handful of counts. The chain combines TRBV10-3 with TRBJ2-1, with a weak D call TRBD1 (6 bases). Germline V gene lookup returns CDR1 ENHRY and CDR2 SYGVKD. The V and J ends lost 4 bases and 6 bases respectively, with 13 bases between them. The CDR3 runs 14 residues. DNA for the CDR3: TGTGCCATCAGTGCAGGGGAAGAGGGCAATGAGCAGTTCTTC. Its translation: CAISAGEEGNEQFF.